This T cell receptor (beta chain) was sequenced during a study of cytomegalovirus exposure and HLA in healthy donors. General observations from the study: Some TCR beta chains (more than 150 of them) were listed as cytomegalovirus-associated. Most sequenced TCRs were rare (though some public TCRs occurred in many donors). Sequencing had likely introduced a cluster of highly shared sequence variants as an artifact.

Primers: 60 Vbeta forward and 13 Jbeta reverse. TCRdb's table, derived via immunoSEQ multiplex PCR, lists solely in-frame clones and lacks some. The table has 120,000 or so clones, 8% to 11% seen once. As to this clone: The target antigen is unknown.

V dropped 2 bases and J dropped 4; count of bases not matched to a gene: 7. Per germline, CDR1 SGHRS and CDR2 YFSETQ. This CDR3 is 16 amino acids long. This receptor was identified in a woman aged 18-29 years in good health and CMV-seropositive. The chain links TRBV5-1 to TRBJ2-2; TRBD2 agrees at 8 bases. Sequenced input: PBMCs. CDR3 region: CASSFQAGEITGELFF. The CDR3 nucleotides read TGCGCCAGCAGCTTCCAAGCGGGAGAAATCACCGGGGAGCTGTTTTTT.